This T cell receptor (beta chain) came from a study of blood T cell repertoires in COVID-19. Study-wide context: The origin of the acute and convalescent COVID-19 samples was the United States, Italy and Spain.

TCRdb's copy holds only in-frame clones and misses some; the assay was immunoSEQ multiplex PCR. The profile shows 110,000 to 150,000 clones, about nine tenths of them singletons. This study enrolled people aged about 18 to 100 from roughly 24 US geographic areas. Participant-given clinical history determined each cohort assignment. Recovered Cohort 3 donors showed two negative PCRs, clearance, or symptom resolution. Germline CDR1 SEHNR, CDR2 FQNEAQ (reference sequence). V was clipped by 5 bases and J by 5 bases, with 21 bases between them. This CDR3 is 17 amino acids long. Sequenced input: PBMCs or T cells enriched from blood (not recorded which). J is TRBJ1-4 and V is TRBV7-9, with TRBD1 as a possible D gene (5 bases). This sequence originates from a man aged 50 to 59 who had recovered from COVID-19. The CDR3 loop reads CASSPRQFPGGNEKLFF. CDR3 nucleotide sequence: TGTGCCAGCAGCCCCCGACAGTTCCCGGGAGGAAATGAAAAACTGTTTTTT.